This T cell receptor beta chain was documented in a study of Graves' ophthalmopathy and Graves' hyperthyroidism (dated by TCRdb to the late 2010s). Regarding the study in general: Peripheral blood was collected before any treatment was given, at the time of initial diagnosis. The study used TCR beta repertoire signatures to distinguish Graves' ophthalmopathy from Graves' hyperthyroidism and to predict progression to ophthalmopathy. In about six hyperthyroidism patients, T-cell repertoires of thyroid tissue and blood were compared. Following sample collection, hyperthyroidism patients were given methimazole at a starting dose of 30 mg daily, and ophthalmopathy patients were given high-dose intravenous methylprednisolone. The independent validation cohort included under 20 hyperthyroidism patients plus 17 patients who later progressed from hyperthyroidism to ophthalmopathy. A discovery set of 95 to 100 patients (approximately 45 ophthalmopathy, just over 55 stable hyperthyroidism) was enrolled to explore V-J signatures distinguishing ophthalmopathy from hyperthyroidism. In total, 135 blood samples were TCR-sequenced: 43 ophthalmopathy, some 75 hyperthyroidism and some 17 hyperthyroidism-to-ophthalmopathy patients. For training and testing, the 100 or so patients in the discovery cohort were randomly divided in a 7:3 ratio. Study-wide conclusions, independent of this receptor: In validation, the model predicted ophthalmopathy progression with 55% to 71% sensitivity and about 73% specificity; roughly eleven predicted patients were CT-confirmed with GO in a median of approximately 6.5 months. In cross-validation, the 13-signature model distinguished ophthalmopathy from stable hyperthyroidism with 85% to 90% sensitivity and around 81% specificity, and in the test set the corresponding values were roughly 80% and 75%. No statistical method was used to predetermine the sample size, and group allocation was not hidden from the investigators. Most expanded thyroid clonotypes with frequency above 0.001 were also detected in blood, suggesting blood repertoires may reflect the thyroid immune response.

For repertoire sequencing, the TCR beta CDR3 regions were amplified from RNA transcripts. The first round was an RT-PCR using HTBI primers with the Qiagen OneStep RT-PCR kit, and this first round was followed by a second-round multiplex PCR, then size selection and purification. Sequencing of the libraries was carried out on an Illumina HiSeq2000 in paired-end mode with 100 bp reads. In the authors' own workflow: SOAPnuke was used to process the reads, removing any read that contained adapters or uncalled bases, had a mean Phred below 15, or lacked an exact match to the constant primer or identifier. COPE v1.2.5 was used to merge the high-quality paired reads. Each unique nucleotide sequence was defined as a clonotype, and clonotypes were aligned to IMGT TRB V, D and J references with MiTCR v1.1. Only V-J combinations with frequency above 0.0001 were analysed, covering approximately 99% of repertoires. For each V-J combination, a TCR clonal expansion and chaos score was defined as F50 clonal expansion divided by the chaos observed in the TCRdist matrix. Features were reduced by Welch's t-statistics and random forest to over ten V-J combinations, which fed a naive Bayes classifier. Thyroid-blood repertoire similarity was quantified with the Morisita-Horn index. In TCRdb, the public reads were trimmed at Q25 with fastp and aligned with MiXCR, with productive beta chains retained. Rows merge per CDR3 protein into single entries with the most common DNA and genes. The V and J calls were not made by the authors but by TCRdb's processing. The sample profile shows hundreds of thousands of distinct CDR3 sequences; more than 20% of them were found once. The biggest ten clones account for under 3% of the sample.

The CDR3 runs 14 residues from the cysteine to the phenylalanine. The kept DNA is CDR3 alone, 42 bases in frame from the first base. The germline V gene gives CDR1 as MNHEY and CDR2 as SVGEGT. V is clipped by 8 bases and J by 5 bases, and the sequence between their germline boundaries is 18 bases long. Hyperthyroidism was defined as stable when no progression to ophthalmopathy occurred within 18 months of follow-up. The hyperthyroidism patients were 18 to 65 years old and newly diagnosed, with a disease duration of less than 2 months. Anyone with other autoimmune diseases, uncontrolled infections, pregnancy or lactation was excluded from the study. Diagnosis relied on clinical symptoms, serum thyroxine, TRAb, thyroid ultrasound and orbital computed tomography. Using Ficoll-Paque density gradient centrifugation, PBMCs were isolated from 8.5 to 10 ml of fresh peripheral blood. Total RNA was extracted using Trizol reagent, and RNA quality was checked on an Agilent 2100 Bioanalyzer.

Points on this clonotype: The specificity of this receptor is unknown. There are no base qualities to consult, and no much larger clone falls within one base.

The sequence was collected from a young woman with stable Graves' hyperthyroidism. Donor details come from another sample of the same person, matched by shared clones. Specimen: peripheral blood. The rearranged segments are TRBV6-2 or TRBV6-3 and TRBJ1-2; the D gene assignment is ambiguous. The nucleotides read TGTGCCAGCGCAAATTCCGGGTTAACGTATGGCTACACCTTC. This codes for CASANSGLTYGYTF.